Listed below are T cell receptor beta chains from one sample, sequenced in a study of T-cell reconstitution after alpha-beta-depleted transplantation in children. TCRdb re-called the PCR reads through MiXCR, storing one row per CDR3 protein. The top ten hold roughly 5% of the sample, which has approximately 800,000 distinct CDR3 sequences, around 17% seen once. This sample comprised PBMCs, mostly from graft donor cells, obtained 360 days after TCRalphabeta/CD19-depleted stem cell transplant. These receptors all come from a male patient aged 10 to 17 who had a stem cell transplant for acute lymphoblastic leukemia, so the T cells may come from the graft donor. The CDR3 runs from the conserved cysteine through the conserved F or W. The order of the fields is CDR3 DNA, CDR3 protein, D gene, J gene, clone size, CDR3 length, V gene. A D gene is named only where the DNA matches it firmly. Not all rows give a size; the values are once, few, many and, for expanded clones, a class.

TGTGCCAGCAGTCATGAGCGGGTTTCCTACGAGCAGTACTTC | CASSHERVSYEQYF | - | TRBJ2-7 | many | 14 | TRBV5-5
TGTGCCAGCAGTTTCGGGACAGGGGTTTCGGAAGCTTTCTTT | CASSFGTGVSEAFF | TRBD1 | TRBJ1-1 | - | 14 | TRBV12-3/TRBV12-4
TGTGCCAGCAGTTTGGTTTATGGGGAACTGGACTGGGGGGAGCTGTTTTTT | CASSLVYGELDWGELFF | - | TRBJ2-2 | many | 17 | TRBV12-3/TRBV12-4
TGTGCCAGCAGTCAGCAGGGGACACTGAGCTCCTACAATGAGCAGTTCTTC | CASSQQGTLSSYNEQFF | - | TRBJ2-1 | - | 17 | TRBV7-9
TGCAGCGTTGGACAGGGCGACTACTACGAGCAGTACTTC | CSVGQGDYYEQYF | TRBD1 | TRBJ2-7 | - | 13 | TRBV29-1
TGTGCCAGCAGCTTCGGAGTAGGGGGGGTTAACAATGAGCAGTTCTTC | CASSFGVGGVNNEQFF | - | TRBJ2-1 | - | 16 | TRBV7-3
TGTGCCAGCAGTTACGGGACAGGCACAGATACGCAGTATTTT | CASSYGTGTDTQYF | TRBD1 | TRBJ2-3 | - | 14 | TRBV5-5
TGTGCCAGCAGGCTAGGTGCCTACGAGCAGTACTTC | CASRLGAYEQYF | - | TRBJ2-7 | many | 12 | TRBV27
TGCAGTGCTATAAGGGACCTGACAGCCCAGCATTTT | CSAIRDLTAQHF | - | TRBJ1-5 | - | 12 | TRBV20-1
TGCAGTGCCGCCCAGGGGGCTTGGACTGAAGCTTTCTTT | CSAAQGAWTEAFF | TRBD1 | TRBJ1-1 | - | 13 | TRBV20-1
TGTGCCAGCAGTTACTCACCAGGGCAGCCCCAGCATTTT | CASSYSPGQPQHF | - | TRBJ1-5 | many | 13 | TRBV6-5
TGTGCCAGCAGCGCCCCTGGGCTGGCTAGCACAGATACGCAGTATTTT | CASSAPGLASTDTQYF | - | TRBJ2-3 | - | 16 | TRBV7-9
TGCAGTGCGCGGACGACAGCTCGGATAACTGAAGCTTTCTTT | CSARTTARITEAFF | - | TRBJ1-1 | few | 14 | TRBV20-1
TGCAGTGCTGATAGCGGGAGTTCCTACAATGAGCAGTTCTTC | CSADSGSSYNEQFF | TRBD2 | TRBJ2-1 | - | 14 | TRBV20-1
TGCGCCAGCAGTGAGTCGAGGGTCGGGTACTTC | CASSESRVGYF | - | TRBJ2-7 | - | 11 | TRBV10-2
TGCGCCAGCAGCCAAGATTACGCAGGGCTAGCGGGAGGAGAGACCCAGTACTTC | CASSQDYAGLAGGETQYF | TRBD2 | TRBJ2-5 | - | 18 | TRBV4-1